Presented here are 5 T cell receptor beta chains from one specimen sequenced in a study of regulatory T cells. Study-wide results and caveats: Regulatory T cells from CD3G-deficient patients were less diverse than autologous conventional CD4+ cells and control regulatory cells.

The primer mix had 52 TRBV and 13 TRBJ primers. The assay was immunoSEQ multiplex PCR, and TCRdb's table has in-frame clones only and misses some. Of about 6,100 clones listed, more than 80% are singletons. These receptors are not linked to any known antigen. Sequencing was done on a sample of CD4+ Tregs sorted from blood. Receptors originate from a person aged 18 to 30 with CD3G deficiency.

The DNA for the CDR3 is TGTGCCAGTAGGCGGGGGGGACAGAACACTGAAGCTTTCTTT. Translated, it gives CASRRGGQNTEAFF. The rearrangement joins TRBV19 to TRBJ1-1, with a possible D match to TRBD1 (6 bases). Germline V gene data show CDR1 as LNHDA and CDR2 as SQIVND (reference sequence). V was pared by 6 bases and J by 1 base, with 12 bases between. The CDR3 has 14 residues.

This chain joins TRBV6-6 and TRBJ2-2, with 8 nucleotides matching TRBD1. V trimming: 6 bases; J trimming: 1 base; junction bases outside the gene matches: 7. The CDR3 is made up of 16 amino acids. Germline CDR1 reads MNHNY; CDR2 reads SVGAGI (reference sequence). The CDR3 nucleotides are TGTGCCAGCAGAAGAACAGGGGGAGGGAACACCGGGGAGCTGTTTTTT. This sequence encodes CASRRTGGGNTGELFF.

The chain employs TRBV6-1 and TRBJ2-3; TRBD2 might be the D (5 bases). The CDR3 sequence is 15 residues long. The germline V and J ends were trimmed by 3 bases and 1 base, with 11 bases remaining between them. The V gene's germline CDR1 is MNHNS and CDR2 SASEGT. The CDR3 DNA follows: TGTGCCAGCAGTGATGAGATGAGGGGCACAGATACGCAGTATTTT. Protein: CASSDEMRGTDTQYF.

V and J are TRBV6-6 and TRBJ2-3; 9 bases map to TRBD2. V gave up 8 bases and J gave up 9 bases; unmatched junction bases: 15. The CDR3 totals 15 residues. Germline assignment: CDR1 MNHNY and CDR2 SVGAGI (reference sequence). The CDR3 protein is CASGSGGPFTRTQYF. As DNA, the CDR3 is TGTGCCAGCGGGAGCGGGGGGCCCTTCACGAGAACGCAGTATTTT.

The rearrangement joins TRBV6-1 to TRBJ2-6; TRBD1 might be the D (6 bases). The CDR3 contains 14 residues. Looked up from germline, CDR1 is MNHNS and CDR2 is SASEGT. Trimming took off 6 bases at V and 1 base at J, with 7 bases between the two ends. The CDR3 DNA reads as TGTGCCAGCAGAACAGGGTCTGGGGCCAACGTCCTGACTTTC. Translating gives CASRTGSGANVLTF.